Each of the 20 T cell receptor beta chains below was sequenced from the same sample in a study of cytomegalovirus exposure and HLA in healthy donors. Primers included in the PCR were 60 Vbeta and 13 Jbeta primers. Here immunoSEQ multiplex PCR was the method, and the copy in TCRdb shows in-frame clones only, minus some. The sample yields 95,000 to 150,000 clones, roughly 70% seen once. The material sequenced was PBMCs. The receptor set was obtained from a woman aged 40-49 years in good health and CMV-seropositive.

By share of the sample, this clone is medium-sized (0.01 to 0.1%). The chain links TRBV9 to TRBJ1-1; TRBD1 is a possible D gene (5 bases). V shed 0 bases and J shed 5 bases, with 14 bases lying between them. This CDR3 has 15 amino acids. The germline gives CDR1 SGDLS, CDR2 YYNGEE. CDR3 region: CASSVAYRGGTEAFF. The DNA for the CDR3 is TGTGCCAGCAGCGTAGCTTATAGGGGAGGTACTGAAGCTTTCTTT.

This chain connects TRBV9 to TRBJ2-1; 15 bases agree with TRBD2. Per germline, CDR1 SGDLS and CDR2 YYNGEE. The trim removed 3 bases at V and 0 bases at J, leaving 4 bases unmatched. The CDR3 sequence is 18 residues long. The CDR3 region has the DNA TGTGCCAGCAGCGGAGGGACTAGCGGGAGGAGCTCCTACAATGAGCAGTTCTTC. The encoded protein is CASSGGTSGRSSYNEQFF.

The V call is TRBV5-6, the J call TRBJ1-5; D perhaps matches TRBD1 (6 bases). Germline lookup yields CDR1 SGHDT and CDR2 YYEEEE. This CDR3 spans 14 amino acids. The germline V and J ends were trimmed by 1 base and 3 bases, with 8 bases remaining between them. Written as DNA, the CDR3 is TGTGCCAGCAGCTTGTCAGGGGCCAATCAGCCCCAGCATTTT. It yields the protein CASSLSGANQPQHF.

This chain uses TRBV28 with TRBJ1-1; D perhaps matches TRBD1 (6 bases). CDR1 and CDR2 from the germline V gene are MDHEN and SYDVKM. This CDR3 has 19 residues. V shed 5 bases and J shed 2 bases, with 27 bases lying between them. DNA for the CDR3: TGTGCCAGCAGTGCCCAGTTTACACCGGGACACCGAACCAACACTGAAGCTTTCTTT. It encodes CASSAQFTPGHRTNTEAFF. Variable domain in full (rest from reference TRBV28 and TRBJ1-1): DVKVTQSSRYLVKRTGEKVFLECVQDMDHENMFWYRQDPGLGLRLIYFSYDVKMKEKGDIPEGYSVSREKKERFSLILESASTNQTSMYLCASSAQFTPGHRTNTEAFFGQGTRLTVV.

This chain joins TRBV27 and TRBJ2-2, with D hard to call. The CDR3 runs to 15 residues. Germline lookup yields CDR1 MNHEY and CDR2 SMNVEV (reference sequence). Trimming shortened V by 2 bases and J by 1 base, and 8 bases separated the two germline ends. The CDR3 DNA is TGTGCCAGCAGTTTAGCAGGAATGAACACCGGGGAGCTGTTTTTT. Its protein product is CASSLAGMNTGELFF.

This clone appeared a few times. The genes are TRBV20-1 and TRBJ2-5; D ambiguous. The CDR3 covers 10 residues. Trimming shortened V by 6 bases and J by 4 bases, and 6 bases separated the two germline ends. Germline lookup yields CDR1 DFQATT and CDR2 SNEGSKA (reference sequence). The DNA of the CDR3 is TGCAGTGCGGGCGTAGAGACCCAGTACTTC. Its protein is CSAGVETQYF.

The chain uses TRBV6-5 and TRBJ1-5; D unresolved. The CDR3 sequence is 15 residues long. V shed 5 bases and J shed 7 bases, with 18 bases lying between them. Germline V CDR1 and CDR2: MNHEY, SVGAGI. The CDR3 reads CASSTRTPTGQPQHF. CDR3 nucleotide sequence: TGTGCCAGCAGTACCAGGACTCCAACCGGGCAGCCCCAGCATTTT.

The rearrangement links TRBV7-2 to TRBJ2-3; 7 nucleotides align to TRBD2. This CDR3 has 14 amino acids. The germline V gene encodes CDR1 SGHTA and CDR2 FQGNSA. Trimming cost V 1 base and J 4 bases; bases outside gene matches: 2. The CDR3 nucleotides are TGTGCCAGCAGCTTAGTGCGGGGGTCAGATACGCAGTATTTT. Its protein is CASSLVRGSDTQYF.

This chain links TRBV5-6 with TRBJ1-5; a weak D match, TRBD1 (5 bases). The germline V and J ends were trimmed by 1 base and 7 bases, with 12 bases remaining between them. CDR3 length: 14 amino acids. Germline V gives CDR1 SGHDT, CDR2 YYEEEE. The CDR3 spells CASSLTGDRQPQHF. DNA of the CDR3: TGTGCCAGCAGCTTGACGGGGGATCGGCAGCCCCAGCATTTT.

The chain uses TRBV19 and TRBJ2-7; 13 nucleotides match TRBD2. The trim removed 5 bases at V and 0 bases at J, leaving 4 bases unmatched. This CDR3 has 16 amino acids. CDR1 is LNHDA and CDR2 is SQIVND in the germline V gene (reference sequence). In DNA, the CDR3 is TGTGCCAGTAGTGCCCGGACTAGCGGGAGCTCCTACGAGCAGTACTTC. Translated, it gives CASSARTSGSSYEQYF. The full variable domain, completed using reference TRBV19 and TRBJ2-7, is DGGITQSPKYLFRKEGQNVTLSCEQNLNHDAMYWYRQDPGQGLRLIYYSQIVNDFQKGDIAEGYSVSREKKESFPLTVTSAQKNPTAFYLCASSARTSGSSYEQYFGPGTRLTVT.

The CDR3 loop is CSTGEDTEAFF. CDR3 nucleotide sequence: TGCAGCACGGGGGAAGACACTGAAGCTTTCTTT. This rearrangement joins TRBV20-1 to TRBJ1-1; maybe TRBD1 (5 bases). The CDR3 loop spans 11 amino acids. Looked up from germline, CDR1 is DFQATT and CDR2 is SNEGSKA (reference sequence).

In DNA form, the CDR3 reads TGTGCCAGCAGGCCCGACAGGGGCTTTTCCTACGAGCAGTACTTC. Its protein product is CASRPDRGFSYEQYF. The rearrangement uses TRBV28 and TRBJ2-7; 8 bases align to TRBD1. V lost 6 bases, J lost 1 base, and 8 bases stayed unmatched. The CDR3 is made up of 15 amino acids. Germline V gene sequence: CDR1 MDHEN, CDR2 SYDVKM.

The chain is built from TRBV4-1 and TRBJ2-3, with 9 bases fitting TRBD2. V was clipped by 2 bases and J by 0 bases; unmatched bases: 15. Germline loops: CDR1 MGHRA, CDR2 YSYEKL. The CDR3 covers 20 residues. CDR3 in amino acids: CASSQFSSGTSRWSTDTQYF. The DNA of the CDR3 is TGCGCCAGCAGCCAATTTTCTAGCGGGACTTCTCGGTGGAGCACAGATACGCAGTATTTT.

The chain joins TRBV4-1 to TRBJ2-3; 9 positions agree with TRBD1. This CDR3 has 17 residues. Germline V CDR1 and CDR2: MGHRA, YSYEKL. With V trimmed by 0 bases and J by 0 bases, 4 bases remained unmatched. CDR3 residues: CASSQEGQGSSTDTQYF. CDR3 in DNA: TGCGCCAGCAGCCAAGAGGGACAGGGATCGAGCACAGATACGCAGTATTTT.

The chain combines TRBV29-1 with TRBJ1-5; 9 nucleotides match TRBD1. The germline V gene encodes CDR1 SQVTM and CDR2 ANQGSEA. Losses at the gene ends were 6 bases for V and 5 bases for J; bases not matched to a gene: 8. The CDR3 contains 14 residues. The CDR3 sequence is CSVAGTGFDQPQHF. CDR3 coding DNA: TGCAGCGTGGCCGGGACAGGGTTCGATCAGCCCCAGCATTTT.

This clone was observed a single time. The CDR3 bases are TGTGCCAGCATGCAGGAAACTAATGAAAAACTGTTTTTT. Protein sequence: CASMQETNEKLFF. V is TRBV6-1 and J is TRBJ1-4; D unclear. V was clipped by 7 bases and J by 1 base, with 7 bases between them. From germline, CDR1 is MNHNS and CDR2 SASEGT. The CDR3 is made up of 13 amino acids.

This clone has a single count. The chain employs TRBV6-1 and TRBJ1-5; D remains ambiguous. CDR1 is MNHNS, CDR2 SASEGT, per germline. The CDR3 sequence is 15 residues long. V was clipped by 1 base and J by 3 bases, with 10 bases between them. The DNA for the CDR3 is TGTGCCAGCAGTGAAGGTTCCATCCCCAATCAGCCCCAGCATTTT. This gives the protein CASSEGSIPNQPQHF.

The CDR3 is CASTPRGGNTEAFF. Written as DNA, the CDR3 is TGTGCCAGCACCCCACGGGGGGGGAACACTGAAGCTTTCTTT. This chain links TRBV7-2 with TRBJ1-1; a possible D gene is TRBD1 (5 bases). The V end was cut by 7 bases, the J end by 1 base, with 13 bases between. The CDR3 totals 14 residues. From germline, CDR1 is SGHTA and CDR2 FQGNSA.

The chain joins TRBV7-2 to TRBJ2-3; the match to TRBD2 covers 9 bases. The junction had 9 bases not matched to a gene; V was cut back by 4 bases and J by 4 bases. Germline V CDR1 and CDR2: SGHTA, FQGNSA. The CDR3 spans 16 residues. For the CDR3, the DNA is TGTGCCAGCAGCTCTAGACGCGGGGGGGCAGCAGATACGCAGTATTTT. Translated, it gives CASSSRRGGAADTQYF.

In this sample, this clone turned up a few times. The CDR3 DNA reads as TGTGCCAGCAGTGGCCAGGGGGGTTCCTACGAGCAGTACTTC. Its protein product is CASSGQGGSYEQYF. The chain combines TRBV2 with TRBJ2-7, with D possibly matching TRBD1 (7 bases). The V end was cut by 4 bases, the J end by 1 base, with 11 bases between. CDR3 length: 14 amino acids. The germline CDR1 and CDR2 sequences are SNHLY and FYNNEI.